These 12 T cell receptor beta chains were sequenced from one sample in a study of PD-1 blockade in classical Hodgkin lymphoma. All patients relapsed after autologous stem cell transplantation, and brentuximab vedotin exposure varied. The assay was immunoSEQ multiplex PCR, and TCRdb's table has in-frame clones only and misses some. The sample yields some 31,000 clones, more than 60% seen once. The source material was peripheral blood mononuclear cells (PBMCs), sampled before the second cycle of nivolumab. Receptor source: a human donor with classical Hodgkin lymphoma.

The chain employs TRBV7-2 and TRBJ1-2, with D possibly TRBD1 on 5 matching bases. The V and J ends lost 6 bases and 7 bases respectively, with 18 bases between them. Germline V gene lookup returns CDR1 SGHTA and CDR2 FQGNSA. The CDR3 sequence is 14 residues long. The CDR3: CASSPRGEPSGYTF. DNA for the CDR3: TGTGCCAGCAGTCCCCGGGGGGAGCCTAGTGGCTACACCTTC. Using reference TRBV7-2 and TRBJ1-2 for the parts outside the CDR3, the full variable domain is GAGVSQSPSNKVTEKGKDVELRCDPISGHTALYWYRQSLGQGLEFLIYFQGNSAPDKSGLPSDRFSAERTGGSVSTLTIQRTQQEDSAVYLCASSPRGEPSGYTFGSGTRLTVV.

The V and J genes are TRBV6-6 and TRBJ1-4; perhaps TRBD1 as D (6 bases). Germline V gene data show CDR1 as MNHNY and CDR2 as SVGAGI (reference sequence). CDR3 length: 15 residues. The V gene lost 8 bases and the J gene lost 8 bases, with 21 bases spanning the gap. The chain's CDR3 is CASLDGRGAREKLFF. CDR3 DNA: TGTGCCAGCCTTGATGGTCGGGGGGCAAGGGAAAAACTGTTTTTT.

The chain joins TRBV11-3 to TRBJ2-2; D unresolved. The CDR3 consists of 13 residues. The V end was cut by 4 bases, the J end by 4 bases, with 7 bases between. Germline-derived CDR1 and CDR2 are SGHNT and YENEEA. The CDR3, as DNA: TGTGCCAGCAGCTCGGACGGCACCGGGGAGCTGTTTTTT. As protein: CASSSDGTGELFF.

In its sample, this clone was seen once. The gene calls are TRBV6-1 and TRBJ2-7, with TRBD1 matching 11 bases. The germline V gene encodes CDR1 MNHNS and CDR2 SASEGT. There are 15 residues in the CDR3. Trimming removed 4 bases from V and 5 bases from J; junction bases left unmatched: 7. The CDR3 coding sequence is TGTGCCAGCAGTGGCCCGGACAGGGGGCTCAACGAGCAGTACGTC. Amino acids: CASSGPDRGLNEQYV.

This clone was seen just once. The rearrangement joins TRBV4-3 to TRBJ2-5; D is unclear. The CDR3 runs 15 residues. Trimming took 0 bases from V and 2 from J, leaving 10 bases between them. Germline values: CDR1 LGHNA, CDR2 YSLEER. In nucleotides, the CDR3 is TGCGCCAGCAGCCAAGATCGCAGCAGGCAAGAGACCCAGTACTTC. Its translation: CASSQDRSRQETQYF.

The chain employs TRBV27 and TRBJ2-7, with TRBD1 matching over 9 bases. The CDR3 extends over 15 amino acids. Germline trimming cut 7 bases from V and 5 bases from J; bases unmatched to any gene: 12. Germline V lookup: CDR1 MNHEY, CDR2 SMNVEV (reference sequence). As DNA, the CDR3 is TGTGCCAGCACCATACCCGGGACAGGGAAACACGAGCAGTACGTC. Translated: CASTIPGTGKHEQYV.

The rearrangement joins TRBV7-9 to TRBJ2-7; 8 bases line up with TRBD1. V lost 5 bases, J lost 2 bases, and 5 bases stayed unmatched. CDR3 length: 14 residues. Looked up from germline, CDR1 is SEHNR and CDR2 is FQNEAQ (reference sequence). The CDR3 nucleotides read TGTGCCAGCAGCCTGACAGGGGTTACCTACGAGCAGTACGTC. This sequence encodes CASSLTGVTYEQYV.

The V gene is TRBV19, the J gene TRBJ2-3, with D maybe TRBD2 (6 bases). Germline CDR1 LNHDA, CDR2 SQIVND (reference sequence). The CDR3 is 12 amino acids. CDR3 amino acids: CASRGSPDTQYF. The DNA of the CDR3 is TGTGCGAGTCGGGGGAGCCCAGATACGCAGTATTTT.

The chain has TRBV6-6 and TRBJ1-1; D is undetermined. V was pared by 7 bases and J by 7 bases, with 10 bases between. Per the germline V gene, CDR1 is MNHNY and CDR2 is SVGAGI (reference sequence). This CDR3 has 11 residues. CDR3 in amino acids: CASTGLFEAFF. The DNA for the CDR3 is TGTGCCAGCACCGGACTCTTTGAAGCTTTCTTT.

This clone was picked up a small number of times. This chain joins TRBV6-1 and TRBJ1-5; D is perhaps TRBD1 (5 bases). CDR1 and CDR2 (germline): MNHNS, SASEGT. Trimming removed 4 bases at V and 11 bases at J, with 18 bases between. CDR3 size: 14 residues. The CDR3 DNA is TGTGCCAGCAGTGCCCGGGACTACTTTGAGGCCCAGCATTTT. Its translation: CASSARDYFEAQHF.

CDR3 amino acids: CASSLSISGNTIYF. The CDR3 bases are TGCGCCAGCAGCTTGTCTATCTCTGGAAACACCATATATTTT. J is TRBJ1-3 and V is TRBV5-1; no reliable D call. V gave up 1 base and J gave up 0 bases, with 5 bases separating them. Germline V gives CDR1 SGHRS, CDR2 YFSETQ. This CDR3 is built from 14 residues.

The chain combines TRBV19 with TRBJ1-4; 8 bases align to TRBD1. Germline V gene lookup returns CDR1 LNHDA and CDR2 SQIVND (reference sequence). The CDR3 runs to 13 residues. Trimming at V came to 8 bases and at J to 8 bases, leaving 7 bases not matched to a gene. CDR3 in amino acids: CASAGTGGEKLFF. The CDR3 DNA sequence: TGTGCCAGTGCCGGGACAGGAGGGGAAAAACTGTTTTTT. Combining the CDR3 with reference TRBV19 and TRBJ1-4 gives the whole variable domain DGGITQSPKYLFRKEGQNVTLSCEQNLNHDAMYWYRQDPGQGLRLIYYSQIVNDFQKGDIAEGYSVSREKKESFPLTVTSAQKNPTAFYLCASAGTGGEKLFFGSGTQLSVL.